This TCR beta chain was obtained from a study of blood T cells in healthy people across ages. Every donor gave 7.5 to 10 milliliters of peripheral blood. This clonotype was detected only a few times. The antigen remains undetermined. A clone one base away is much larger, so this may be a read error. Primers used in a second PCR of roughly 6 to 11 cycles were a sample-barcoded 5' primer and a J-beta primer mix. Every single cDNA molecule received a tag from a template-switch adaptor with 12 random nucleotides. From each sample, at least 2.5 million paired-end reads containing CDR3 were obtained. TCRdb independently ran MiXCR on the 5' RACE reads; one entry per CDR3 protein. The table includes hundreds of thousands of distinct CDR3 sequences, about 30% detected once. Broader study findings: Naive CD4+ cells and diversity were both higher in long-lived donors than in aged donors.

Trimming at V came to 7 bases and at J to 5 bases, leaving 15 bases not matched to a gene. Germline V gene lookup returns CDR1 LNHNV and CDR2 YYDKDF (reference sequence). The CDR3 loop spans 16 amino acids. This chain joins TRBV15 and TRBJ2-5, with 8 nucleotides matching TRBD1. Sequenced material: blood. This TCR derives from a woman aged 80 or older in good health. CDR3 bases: TGTGCCACCAACGCCACACGGGACAGGAGGGGGGAGACCCAGTACTTC. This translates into CATNATRDRRGETQYF.